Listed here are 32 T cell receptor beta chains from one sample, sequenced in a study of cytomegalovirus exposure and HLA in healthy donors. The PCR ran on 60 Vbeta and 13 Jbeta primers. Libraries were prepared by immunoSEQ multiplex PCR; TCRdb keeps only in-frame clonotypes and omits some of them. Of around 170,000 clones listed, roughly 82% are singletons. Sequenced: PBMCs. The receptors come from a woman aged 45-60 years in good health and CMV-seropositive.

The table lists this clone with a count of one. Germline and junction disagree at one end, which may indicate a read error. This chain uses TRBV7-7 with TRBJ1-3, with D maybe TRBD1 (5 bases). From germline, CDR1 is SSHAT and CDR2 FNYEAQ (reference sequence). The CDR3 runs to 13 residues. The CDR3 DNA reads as TGTGCTAGCAGCCCCGGGGGGGGAAACACCATATATTTT. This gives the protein CASSPGGGNTIYF.

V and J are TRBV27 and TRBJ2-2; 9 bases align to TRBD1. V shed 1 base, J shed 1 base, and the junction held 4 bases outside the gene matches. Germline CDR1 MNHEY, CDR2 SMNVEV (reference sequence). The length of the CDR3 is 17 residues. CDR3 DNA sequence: TGTGCCAGCAGTTTATTGGGGACAGGGAAGAACACCGGGGAGCTGTTTTTT. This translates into CASSLLGTGKNTGELFF.

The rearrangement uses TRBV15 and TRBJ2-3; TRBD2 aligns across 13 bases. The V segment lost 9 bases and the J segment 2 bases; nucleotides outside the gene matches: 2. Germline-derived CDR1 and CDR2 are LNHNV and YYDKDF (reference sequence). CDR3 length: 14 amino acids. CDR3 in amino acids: CATGLAGVTDTQYF. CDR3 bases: TGTGCCACAGGACTAGCGGGGGTCACAGATACGCAGTATTTT.

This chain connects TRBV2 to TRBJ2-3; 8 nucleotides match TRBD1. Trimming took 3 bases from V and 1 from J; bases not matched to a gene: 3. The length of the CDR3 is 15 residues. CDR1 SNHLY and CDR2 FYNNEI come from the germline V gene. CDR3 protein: CASSDRGRGTDTQYF. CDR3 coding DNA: TGTGCCAGCAGTGACAGGGGGCGAGGCACAGATACGCAGTATTTT.

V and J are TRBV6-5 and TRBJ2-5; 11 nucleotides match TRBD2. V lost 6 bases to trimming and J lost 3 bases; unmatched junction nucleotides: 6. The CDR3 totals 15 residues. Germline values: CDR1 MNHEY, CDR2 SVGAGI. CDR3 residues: CASRPPGLAEETQYF. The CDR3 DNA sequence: TGTGCCAGCAGACCCCCGGGACTAGCGGAAGAGACCCAGTACTTC.

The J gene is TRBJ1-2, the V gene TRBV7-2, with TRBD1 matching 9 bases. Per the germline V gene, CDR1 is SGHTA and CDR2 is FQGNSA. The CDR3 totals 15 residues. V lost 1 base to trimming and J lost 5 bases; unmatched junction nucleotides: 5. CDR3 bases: TGTGCCAGCAGCTTAGTGGCTGGACAGGGGTATGGCTACACCTTC. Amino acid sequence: CASSLVAGQGYGYTF.

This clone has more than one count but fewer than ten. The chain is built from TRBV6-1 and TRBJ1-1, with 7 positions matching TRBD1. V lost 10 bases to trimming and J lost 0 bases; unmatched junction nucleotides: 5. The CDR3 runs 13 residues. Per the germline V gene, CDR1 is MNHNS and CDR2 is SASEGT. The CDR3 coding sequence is TGTGCCACCTCACAGGGGATGAACACTGAAGCTTTCTTT. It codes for CATSQGMNTEAFF.

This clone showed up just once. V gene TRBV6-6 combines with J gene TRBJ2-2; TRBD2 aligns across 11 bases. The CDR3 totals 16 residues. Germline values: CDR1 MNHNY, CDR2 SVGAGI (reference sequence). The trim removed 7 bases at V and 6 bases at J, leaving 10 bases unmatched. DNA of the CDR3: TGTGCCAGCACGAGTAGCGGGGGGGTATTCTCCGGGGAGCTGTTTTTT. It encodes CASTSSGGVFSGELFF.

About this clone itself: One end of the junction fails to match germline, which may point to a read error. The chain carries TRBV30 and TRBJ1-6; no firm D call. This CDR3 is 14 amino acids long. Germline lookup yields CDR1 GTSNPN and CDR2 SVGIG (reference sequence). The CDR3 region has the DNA TGTGCCTGTCGGGTCTCGCTGGATAATTCTCCCCTCCTCTTT. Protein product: CACRVSLDNSPLLF.

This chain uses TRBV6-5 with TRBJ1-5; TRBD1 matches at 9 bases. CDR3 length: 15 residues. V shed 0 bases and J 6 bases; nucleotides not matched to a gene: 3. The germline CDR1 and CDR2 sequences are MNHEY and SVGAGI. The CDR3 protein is CASSYSTGQGQPQHF. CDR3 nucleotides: TGTGCCAGCAGTTACTCGACGGGACAGGGTCAGCCCCAGCATTTT.

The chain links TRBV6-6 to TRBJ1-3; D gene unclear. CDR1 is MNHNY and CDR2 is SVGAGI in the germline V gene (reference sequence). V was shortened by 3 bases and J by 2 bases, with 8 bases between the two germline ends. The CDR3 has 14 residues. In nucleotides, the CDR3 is TGTGCCAGCAGTTATAAGGCGGCTGGAAACACCATATATTTT. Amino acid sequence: CASSYKAAGNTIYF.

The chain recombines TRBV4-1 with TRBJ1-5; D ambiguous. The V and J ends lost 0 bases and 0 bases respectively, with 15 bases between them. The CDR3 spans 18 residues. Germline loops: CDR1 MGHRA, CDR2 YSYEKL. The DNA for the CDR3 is TGCGCCAGCAGCCAAGATAGGAGTTCGGACTATAGCAATCAGCCCCAGCATTTT. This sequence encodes CASSQDRSSDYSNQPQHF.

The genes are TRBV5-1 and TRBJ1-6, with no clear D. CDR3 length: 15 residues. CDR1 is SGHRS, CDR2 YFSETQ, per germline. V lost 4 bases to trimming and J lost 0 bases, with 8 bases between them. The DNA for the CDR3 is TGCGCCAGCAGCGTCTTCAGCTCCTATAATTCACCCCTCCACTTT. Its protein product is CASSVFSSYNSPLHF.

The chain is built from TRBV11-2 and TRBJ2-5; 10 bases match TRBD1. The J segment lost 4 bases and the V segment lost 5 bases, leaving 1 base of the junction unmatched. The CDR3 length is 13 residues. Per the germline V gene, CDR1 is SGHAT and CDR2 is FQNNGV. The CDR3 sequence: CASSRDRGETQYF. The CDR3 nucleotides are TGTGCCAGCAGCCGGGACAGGGGAGAGACCCAGTACTTC.

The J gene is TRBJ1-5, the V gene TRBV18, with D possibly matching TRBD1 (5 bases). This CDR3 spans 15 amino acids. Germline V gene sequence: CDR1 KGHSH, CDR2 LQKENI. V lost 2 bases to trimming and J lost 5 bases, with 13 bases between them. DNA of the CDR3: TGTGCCAGCTCACCAGGGGCAGAACATTATCAGCCCCAGCATTTT. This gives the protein CASSPGAEHYQPQHF.

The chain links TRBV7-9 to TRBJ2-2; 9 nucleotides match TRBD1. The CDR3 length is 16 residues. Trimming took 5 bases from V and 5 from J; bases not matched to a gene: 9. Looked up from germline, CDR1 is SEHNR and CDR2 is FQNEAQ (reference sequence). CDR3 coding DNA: TGTGCCAGCAGCCGAACCGGGACAGGGTTGACCGGGGAGCTGTTTTTT. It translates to CASSRTGTGLTGELFF.

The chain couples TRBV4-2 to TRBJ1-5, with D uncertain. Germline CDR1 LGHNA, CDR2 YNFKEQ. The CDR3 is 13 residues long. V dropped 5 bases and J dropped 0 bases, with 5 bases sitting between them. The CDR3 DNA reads TGTGCCAGCAGCTCCTATAGCAATCAGCCCCAGCATTTT. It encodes CASSSYSNQPQHF.

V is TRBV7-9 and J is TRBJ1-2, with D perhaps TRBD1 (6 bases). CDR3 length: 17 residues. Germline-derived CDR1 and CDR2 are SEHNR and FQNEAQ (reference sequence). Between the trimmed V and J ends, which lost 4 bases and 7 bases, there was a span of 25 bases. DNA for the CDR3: TGTGCCAGCAGCTACGCTCCCCAGGGGTTCGCCCTCTCTGGCTACACCTTC. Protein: CASSYAPQGFALSGYTF.

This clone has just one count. Written as DNA, the CDR3 is TGTGCCAGCAGCCGGGATATTACCTACGAGCAGTACTTC. Its translation: CASSRDITYEQYF. The genes are TRBV6-5 and TRBJ2-7, with a weak D call TRBD2 (5 bases). The germline V and J ends were trimmed by 6 bases and 2 bases, with 11 bases remaining between them. CDR1 is MNHEY, CDR2 SVGAGI, per germline. The CDR3 spans 13 residues.

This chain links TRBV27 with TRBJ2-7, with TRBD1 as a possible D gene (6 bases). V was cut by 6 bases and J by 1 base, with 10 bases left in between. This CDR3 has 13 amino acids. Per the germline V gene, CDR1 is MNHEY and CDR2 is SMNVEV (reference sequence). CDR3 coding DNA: TGTGCCAGCAGACTACAGGGTTCCTACGAGCAGTACTTC. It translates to CASRLQGSYEQYF.

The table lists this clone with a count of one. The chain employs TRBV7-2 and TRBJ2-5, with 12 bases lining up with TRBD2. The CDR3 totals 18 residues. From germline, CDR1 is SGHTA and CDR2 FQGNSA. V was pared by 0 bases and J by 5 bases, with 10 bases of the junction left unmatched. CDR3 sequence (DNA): TGTGCCAGCAGCTTAGCGCGGCTAGCGGGGGGGTCCAAGGAGACCCAGTACTTC. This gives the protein CASSLARLAGGSKETQYF.

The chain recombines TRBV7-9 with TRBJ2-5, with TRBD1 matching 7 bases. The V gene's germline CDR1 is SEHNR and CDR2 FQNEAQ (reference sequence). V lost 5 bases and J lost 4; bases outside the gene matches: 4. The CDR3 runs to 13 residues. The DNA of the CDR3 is TGTGCCAGCAGCCCCGGACAGGTAGAGACCCAGTACTTC. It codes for CASSPGQVETQYF.

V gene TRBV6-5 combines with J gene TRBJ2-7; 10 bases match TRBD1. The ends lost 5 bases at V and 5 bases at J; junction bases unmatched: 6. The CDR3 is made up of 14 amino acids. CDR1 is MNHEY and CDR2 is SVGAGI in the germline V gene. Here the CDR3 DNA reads TGTGCCAGCAGTCCGGGACAGGGGCGTCACGAGCAGTACTTC. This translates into CASSPGQGRHEQYF.

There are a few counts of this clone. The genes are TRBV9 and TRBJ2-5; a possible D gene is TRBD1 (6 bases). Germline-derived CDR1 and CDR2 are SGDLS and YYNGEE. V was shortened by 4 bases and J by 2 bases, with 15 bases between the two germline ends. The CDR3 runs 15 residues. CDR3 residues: CASSRGSQLQETQYF. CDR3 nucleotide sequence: TGTGCCAGCAGCAGGGGGTCGCAACTACAAGAGACCCAGTACTTC.

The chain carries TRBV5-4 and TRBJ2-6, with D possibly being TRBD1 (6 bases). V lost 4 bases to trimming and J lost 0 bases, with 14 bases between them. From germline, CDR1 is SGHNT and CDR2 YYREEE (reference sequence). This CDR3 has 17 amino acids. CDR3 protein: CASSQDRTVSGANVLTF. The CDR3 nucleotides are TGTGCCAGCAGCCAAGATAGGACAGTCTCTGGGGCCAACGTCCTGACTTTC.

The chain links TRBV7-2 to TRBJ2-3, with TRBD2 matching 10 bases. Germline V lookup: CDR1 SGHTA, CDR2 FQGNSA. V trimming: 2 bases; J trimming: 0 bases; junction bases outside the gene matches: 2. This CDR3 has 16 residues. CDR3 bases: TGTGCCAGCAGCTTAACAGCGGGGGGGAGCACAGATACGCAGTATTTT. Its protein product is CASSLTAGGSTDTQYF.

The CDR3 reads CASSLETGPVNYGYTF. The CDR3, as DNA: TGTGCCAGCAGCCTCGAGACAGGGCCTGTTAACTATGGCTACACCTTC. The V call is TRBV5-4, the J call TRBJ1-2, with 7 nucleotides matching TRBD1. V lost 4 bases, J lost 1 base, and 10 bases stayed unmatched. Germline V lookup: CDR1 SGHNT, CDR2 YYREEE (reference sequence). This CDR3 has 16 amino acids.

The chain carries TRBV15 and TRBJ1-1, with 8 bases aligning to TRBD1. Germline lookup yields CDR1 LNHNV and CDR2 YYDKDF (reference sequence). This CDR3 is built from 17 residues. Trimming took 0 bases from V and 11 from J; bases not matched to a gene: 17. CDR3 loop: CATSRDPKDPGGRGAFF. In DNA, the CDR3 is TGTGCCACCAGCAGAGATCCGAAGGACCCAGGGGGCCGGGGGGCTTTCTTT.

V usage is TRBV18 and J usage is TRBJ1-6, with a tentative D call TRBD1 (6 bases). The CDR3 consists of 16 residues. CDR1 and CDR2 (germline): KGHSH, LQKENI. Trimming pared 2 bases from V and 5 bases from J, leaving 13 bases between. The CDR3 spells CASSPGRDTHNSPLHF. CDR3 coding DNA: TGTGCCAGCTCACCAGGCCGGGACACCCATAATTCACCCCTCCACTTT.

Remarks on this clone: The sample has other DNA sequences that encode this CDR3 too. The CDR3 DNA reads TGTGCCAGCAGCTTAGCGGGGGGCTCACAGGAGACCCAGTACTTC. Translating gives CASSLAGGSQETQYF. The rearrangement links TRBV7-3 to TRBJ2-5, with 8 bases that match TRBD2. This CDR3 contains 15 residues. V lost 2 bases and J lost 5; bases outside the gene matches: 7. Germline V gene lookup returns CDR1 SGHTA and CDR2 FQGTGA.

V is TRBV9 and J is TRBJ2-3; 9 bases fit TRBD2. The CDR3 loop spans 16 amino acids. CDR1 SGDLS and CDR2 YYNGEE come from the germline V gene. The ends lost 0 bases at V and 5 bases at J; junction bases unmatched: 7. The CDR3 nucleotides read TGTGCCAGCAGCGTAGCGGGCGGGGGGGAGTTAGATACGCAGTATTTT. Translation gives CASSVAGGGELDTQYF.

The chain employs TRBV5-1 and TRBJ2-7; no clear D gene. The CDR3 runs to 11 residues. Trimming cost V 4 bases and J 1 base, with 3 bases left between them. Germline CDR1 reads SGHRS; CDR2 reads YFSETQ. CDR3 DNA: TGCGCCAGCAGCACTTCCTACGAGCAGTACTTC. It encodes CASSTSYEQYF.